The 30 T cell receptor beta chains below were found in one sample sequenced in a study of T cell repertoires in cytomegalovirus infection (dated by TCRdb to about 2019). Sequenced using an Illumina HiSeq 1500. The public reads were reanalyzed by TCRdb: fastp trimming at Q25, MiXCR alignment, in-frame beta chains only. Identical CDR3 protein sequences are pooled into one entry, listed with their most common genes and DNA. The sample yields roughly 230,000 distinct CDR3 sequences; 10% to 15% were counted once. The ten largest make up about 1.5% of the sample. The material sequenced was PBMCs. These receptor sequences come from a human donor in good health (CMV status not recorded). Some clones in this sample may be carry-over from other donors' samples.

The table lists this clonotype with many counts. This chain connects TRBV7-2 to TRBJ2-1; TRBD2 might be the D (7 bases). Trimming took off 3 bases at V and 0 bases at J, with 12 bases between the two ends. CDR1 is SGHTA, CDR2 FQGNSA, per germline. CDR3 length: 16 amino acids. CDR3 sequence reads: CASSFRGGHSYNEQFF. The CDR3 region has the DNA TGTGCCAGCAGCTTCCGCGGGGGCCACTCCTACAATGAGCAGTTCTTC.

This clonotype was seen at least ten times. The chain joins TRBV20-1 to TRBJ2-5; 8 nucleotides agree with TRBD1. CDR1 and CDR2 (germline): DFQATT, SNEGSKA (reference sequence). V lost 1 base to trimming and J lost 2 bases; unmatched junction nucleotides: 6. This CDR3 comprises 15 residues. CDR3 DNA: TGCAGTGCTAGAGCTATCACAGGGGGGCAAGAGACCCAGTACTTC. It codes for CSARAITGGQETQYF.

This clonotype has a handful of counts. The CDR3: CASSRLAFSTSGENTGELFF. DNA for the CDR3: TGTGCCAGCAGCCGGTTGGCCTTCTCGACTAGCGGAGAGAACACCGGGGAGCTGTTTTTT. The chain carries TRBV14 and TRBJ2-2; 9 bases agree with TRBD2. The CDR3 spans 20 residues. The V and J ends lost 4 bases and 1 base, in that order; junction bases with no gene match: 16. CDR1 SGHDN and CDR2 FVKESK come from the germline V gene. Combining the CDR3 with reference TRBV14 and TRBJ2-2 gives the whole variable domain EAGVTQFPSHSVIEKGQTVTLRCDPISGHDNLYWYRRVMGKEIKFLLHFVKESKQDESGMPNNRFLAERTGGTYSTLKVQPAELEDSGVYFCASSRLAFSTSGENTGELFFGEGSRLTVL.

As regards this clonotype: Just one base apart from a much larger clone, this may be a read error. V usage is TRBV11-1 and J usage is TRBJ1-2; a weak D match, TRBD1 (5 bases). The germline V and J ends were trimmed by 3 bases and 0 bases, with 11 bases remaining between them. This CDR3 has 15 amino acids. CDR1 and CDR2 (germline): SGHAT, FQDESV (reference sequence). The CDR3 loop is CASSLGVASNYGYTF. CDR3 in DNA: TGTGCCAGCAGCTTGGGGGTGGCCTCTAACTATGGCTACACCTTC.

This clonotype was recorded at least ten times. The chain carries TRBV6-1 and TRBJ2-1; D might be TRBD1 (6 bases). This CDR3 has 15 residues. In germline, CDR1 is MNHNS, CDR2 SASEGT. The ends were cut back, 5 bases at V and 0 bases at J, with 11 bases in the middle. The CDR3 nucleotides are TGTGCCAGCAGTACGACAGGCCTCTCCTACAATGAGCAGTTCTTC. It is translated as CASSTTGLSYNEQFF.

For this clonotype: This may arise from a read error, as a much more abundant clone is one base away. J is TRBJ2-7 and V is TRBV29-1, with D possibly TRBD1 on 6 matching bases. Looked up from germline, CDR1 is SQVTM and CDR2 is ANQGSEA. This CDR3 is 15 amino acids long. Between the trimmed V and J ends, which lost 0 bases and 2 bases, there was a span of 14 bases. Written as DNA, the CDR3 is TGCAGCGTTGAAGACAGAGAGGACAGAGCCTACGAGCAGTACTTC. Translation gives CSVEDREDRAYEQYF.

This clonotype has a handful of counts. The chain has TRBV6-2 or TRBV6-3 and TRBJ2-7; D might be TRBD2 (6 bases). CDR1 is MNHEY, CDR2 SVGEGT, per germline. V dropped 5 bases and J dropped 6 bases, with 14 bases sitting between them. The CDR3 sequence is 13 residues long. The CDR3 DNA sequence: TGTGCCAGCAGTCTCGGGACTCCCGTCGAGCAGTACTTC. Amino acid sequence: CASSLGTPVEQYF.

This clonotype was detected many times. The rearrangement joins TRBV7-2 to TRBJ2-1; TRBD2 matches 7 bases. The V gene's germline CDR1 is SGHTA and CDR2 FQGNSA. CDR3 length equals 16 residues. The V gene end was trimmed by 5 bases and the J gene end by 5 bases; junction bases not matched to a gene: 12. CDR3 DNA: TGTGCCAGCAGCGAATCCCGGGCTAGCGGAAACAATGAGCAGTTCTTC. As protein: CASSESRASGNNEQFF.

This clonotype was seen at least ten times. The chain uses TRBV7-2 and TRBJ1-1; 8 nucleotides align to TRBD1. In germline, CDR1 is SGHTA, CDR2 FQGNSA. Trimming cost V 2 bases and J 1 base; bases outside gene matches: 9. The CDR3 has 17 residues. The CDR3 here is CASSLTPIGQGNTEAFF. In DNA form, the CDR3 reads TGTGCCAGCAGCTTAACCCCGATCGGACAGGGGAACACTGAAGCTTTCTTT. Variable domain in full (rest from reference TRBV7-2 and TRBJ1-1): GAGVSQSPSNKVTEKGKDVELRCDPISGHTALYWYRQSLGQGLEFLIYFQGNSAPDKSGLPSDRFSAERTGGSVSTLTIQRTQQEDSAVYLCASSLTPIGQGNTEAFFGQGTRLTVV.

This clonotype was counted many times. The rearrangement joins TRBV30 to TRBJ2-3, with D possibly matching TRBD1 (6 bases). This CDR3 has 13 residues. Germline V gives CDR1 GTSNPN, CDR2 SVGIG (reference sequence). Trimming stripped 2 bases from V and 4 bases from J, with 10 bases between. In DNA, the CDR3 is TGTGCCTGGAGTTTACAGGGCGCAGATACGCAGTATTTT. Residues: CAWSLQGADTQYF.

The chain links TRBV14 to TRBJ1-2, with a tentative D call TRBD1 (5 bases). The CDR3 spans 15 residues. The V end was cut by 4 bases, the J end by 2 bases, with 14 bases between. The germline gives CDR1 SGHDN, CDR2 FVKESK. The CDR3 here is CASSLPGTVNYGYTF. In DNA, the CDR3 is TGTGCCAGCAGCCTCCCCGGGACGGTAAACTATGGCTACACCTTC.

The sample holds a few counts of this clonotype. The chain carries TRBV29-1 and TRBJ2-2, with 12 bases matching TRBD1. Trimming removed 7 bases from V and 2 bases from J; junction bases left unmatched: 2. The CDR3 runs 14 residues. Germline V gene sequence: CDR1 SQVTM, CDR2 ANQGSEA. The CDR3 here is CSAGTGGNTGELFF. The CDR3 DNA reads TGCAGCGCTGGGACAGGGGGCAACACCGGGGAGCTGTTTTTT.

This clonotype has at least ten counts. The chain joins TRBV7-2 to TRBJ1-1; a possible D gene is TRBD1 (5 bases). Germline V gene data show CDR1 as SGHTA and CDR2 as FQGNSA. Between the trimmed V and J ends, which lost 0 bases and 4 bases, there was a span of 9 bases. The CDR3 has 14 amino acids. The CDR3 coding sequence is TGTGCCAGCAGCTTAGCCAGGGAAAGCACTGAAGCTTTCTTT. Translation gives CASSLARESTEAFF.

This clonotype was recorded at least ten times. This chain joins TRBV20-1 and TRBJ1-6; D uncertain. CDR1 and CDR2 (germline): DFQATT, SNEGSKA (reference sequence). The V end was cut by 5 bases, the J end by 7 bases, with 9 bases between. This CDR3 has 12 residues. CDR3 sequence (DNA): TGCAGTGCTGGGAGGTCGAATTCACCCCTCCACTTT. This translates into CSAGRSNSPLHF.

This clonotype has at least ten counts. The chain combines TRBV7-2 with TRBJ1-1; D is uncertain. The CDR3 runs to 13 residues. The V gene lost 5 bases and the J gene lost 1 base, with 8 bases spanning the gap. The germline gives CDR1 SGHTA, CDR2 FQGNSA. The CDR3 DNA follows: TGTGCCAGCAGCGTGAACAGGAACACTGAAGCTTTCTTT. Encoded protein: CASSVNRNTEAFF.

This clonotype showed up many times. This chain connects TRBV19 to TRBJ1-5, with 9 bases that match TRBD1. Trimming took 6 bases from V and 7 from J; bases not matched to a gene: 10. Per the germline V gene, CDR1 is LNHDA and CDR2 is SQIVND (reference sequence). The CDR3 is 15 residues long. CDR3 DNA: TGTGCCAGTAGCCGGGTGGACAGGGGCAGACAGCCCCAGCATTTT. This encodes CASSRVDRGRQPQHF.

V usage is TRBV20-1 and J usage is TRBJ2-1; 11 positions match TRBD2. This CDR3 comprises 15 residues. The germline gives CDR1 DFQATT, CDR2 SNEGSKA (reference sequence). Trimming took 5 bases from V and 4 from J; bases not matched to a gene: 7. The CDR3 loop reads CSAVTGTSGYNEQFF. The CDR3 coding sequence is TGCAGTGCTGTCACCGGGACTAGCGGATACAATGAGCAGTTCTTC.

This clonotype has ten or more counts. V usage is TRBV7-2 and J usage is TRBJ1-2; D gene unclear. The V gene's germline CDR1 is SGHTA and CDR2 FQGNSA. The germline V and J ends were trimmed by 0 bases and 4 bases, with 12 bases remaining between them. The CDR3 totals 15 residues. CDR3 nucleotides: TGTGCCAGCAGCTTAGCCCGTTTTTTAGGCTATGGCTACACCTTC. Residues: CASSLARFLGYGYTF.

This clonotype was counted ten times or more. J is TRBJ2-5 and V is TRBV7-6; a weak D match, TRBD2 (5 bases). This CDR3 contains 13 residues. Trimming took off 5 bases at V and 3 bases at J, with 10 bases between the two ends. CDR1 SGHVS and CDR2 FNYEAQ come from the germline V gene. The CDR3 protein is CASSDWTEETQYF. The CDR3 nucleotides read TGTGCCAGCAGCGACTGGACTGAAGAGACCCAGTACTTC.

Only a few counts were recorded for this clonotype. The rearrangement uses TRBV28 and TRBJ1-5, with a possible D match to TRBD1 (6 bases). CDR1 and CDR2 from the germline V gene are MDHEN and SYDVKM. Trimming removed 6 bases at V and 0 bases at J, with 12 bases between. This CDR3 contains 15 residues. The CDR3 DNA sequence: TGTGCCAGCAGACGGGACACCTATAGCAATCAGCCCCAGCATTTT. The encoded protein is CASRRDTYSNQPQHF.

This clonotype was counted many times. The rearrangement uses TRBV6-2 or TRBV6-3 and TRBJ1-1; D is possibly TRBD1 (6 bases). The germline V and J ends were trimmed by 2 bases and 3 bases, with 16 bases remaining between them. CDR3 length: 16 amino acids. CDR1 MNHEY and CDR2 SVGEGT come from the germline V gene. In DNA, the CDR3 is TGTGCCAGCAGTTACATCGGGGGCTCAGTAGACACTGAAGCTTTCTTT. Translating gives CASSYIGGSVDTEAFF.

In its sample, this clonotype was seen many times. The V and J genes are TRBV6-2 or TRBV6-3 and TRBJ2-1; perhaps TRBD1 as D (7 bases). This CDR3 has 13 residues. Trimming cost V 4 bases and J 12 bases, with 16 bases left between them. Germline-derived CDR1 and CDR2 are MNHEY and SVGEGT. The CDR3 DNA reads as TGTGCCAGCAGTTGGGACTCAGGGGGAAGGCAGTTCTTC. Its translation: CASSWDSGGRQFF.

This clonotype was seen repeatedly, ten times or more. V gene TRBV7-3 combines with J gene TRBJ2-1; TRBD1 agrees at 9 bases. The CDR3 has 13 amino acids. V dropped 5 bases and J dropped 15; count of bases not matched to a gene: 11. CDR1 is SGHTA, CDR2 FQGTGA, per germline. As DNA, the CDR3 is TGTGCCAGCAGCGCCACGTCCGGGACAGGGCCGTTCTTC. It is translated as CASSATSGTGPFF.

The chain couples TRBV15 to TRBJ2-3, with TRBD2 matching over 9 bases. Germline CDR1 reads LNHNV; CDR2 reads YYDKDF (reference sequence). The V gene end was trimmed by 1 base and the J gene end by 1 base; junction bases not matched to a gene: 3. The CDR3 extends over 16 amino acids. CDR3 nucleotides: TGTGCCACCAGCAGAGCCCAGCGGGAGGGCACAGATACGCAGTATTTT. Translating gives CATSRAQREGTDTQYF.

J is TRBJ1-1 and V is TRBV28; no clear D gene. The CDR3 is made up of 13 amino acids. V dropped 3 bases and J dropped 5 bases, with 10 bases sitting between them. In germline, CDR1 is MDHEN, CDR2 SYDVKM. In DNA, the CDR3 is TGTGCCAGCAGTTTTGGAGGGATTACTGAAGCTTTCTTT. Translation: CASSFGGITEAFF. The full variable domain, in which reference TRBV28 and TRBJ1-1 provide the parts outside the CDR3, is DVKVTQSSRYLVKRTGEKVFLECVQDMDHENMFWYRQDPGLGLRLIYFSYDVKMKEKGDIPEGYSVSREKKERFSLILESASTNQTSMYLCASSFGGITEAFFGQGTRLTVV.

In the case of this clonotype: Relative to the germline gene, one junction end is altered; a read error may explain this. The CDR3 nucleotides are TGTGCCAGCAGCTTGACGGGACAGGTGGGCTACAAGCAGTACTTC. Encoded protein: CASSLTGQVGYKQYF. This chain links TRBV11-2 with TRBJ2-7, with 8 nucleotides matching TRBD1. The CDR3 runs to 15 residues. Germline V gives CDR1 SGHAT, CDR2 FQNNGV.

This clonotype has a count of ten or more. The CDR3, as DNA: TGTGCCAGCGAGAGCGGGTTGGCACGGGAGCAGTTCTTC. Protein sequence: CASESGLAREQFF. The chain uses TRBV6-2 or TRBV6-3 and TRBJ2-1; D might be TRBD2 (6 bases). The length of the CDR3 is 13 residues. CDR1 is MNHEY and CDR2 is SVGEGT in the germline V gene. V gave up 8 bases and J gave up 10 bases, with 18 bases separating them.

This clonotype was recorded at least ten times. V usage is TRBV7-2 and J usage is TRBJ2-3, with D unresolved. The CDR3 is made up of 12 amino acids. Trimming stripped 0 bases from V and 7 bases from J, with 5 bases between. The germline V gene encodes CDR1 SGHTA and CDR2 FQGNSA. The CDR3 DNA is TGTGCCAGCAGCTTAGCTAGCAATACGCAGTATTTT. Residues: CASSLASNTQYF.

This clonotype was found many times. The chain combines TRBV6-2 or TRBV6-3 with TRBJ2-3; unclear D gene. Trimming removed 7 bases at V and 2 bases at J, with 16 bases between. CDR3 length equals 15 residues. From germline, CDR1 is MNHEY and CDR2 SVGEGT. The CDR3 loop reads CASKKDALNTDTQYF. The CDR3 DNA reads TGTGCCAGCAAAAAGGACGCATTAAACACAGATACGCAGTATTTT.

The CDR3 loop is CASSNQPLAANEQFF. For the CDR3, the DNA is TGTGCCAGCAGCAATCAGCCCCTAGCGGCCAATGAGCAGTTCTTC. The rearrangement links TRBV27 to TRBJ2-1; 7 bases are a match to TRBD2. V was pared by 6 bases and J by 6 bases, with 11 bases of the junction left unmatched. CDR1 and CDR2 (germline): MNHEY, SMNVEV (reference sequence). The CDR3 sequence is 15 residues long.